Following are 16 T cell receptor beta chains from one sample sequenced in a study of blood T cell repertoires in COVID-19. Clones were sequenced by immunoSEQ multiplex PCR, and TCRdb holds only the in-frame ones, with some missing. The repertoire holds tens of thousands of clones, with 88% as singletons. The specimen was peripheral blood. The source of these receptors is a man between 60 and 75 years old with active COVID-19.

The chain is built from TRBV19 and TRBJ2-1; D gene ambiguous. Germline CDR1 LNHDA, CDR2 SQIVND (reference sequence). This CDR3 contains 13 residues. Trimming removed 6 bases from V and 1 base from J, with 7 bases in between. This CDR3 is CASRERSYNEQFF. DNA of the CDR3: TGTGCCAGTAGGGAGAGGTCCTACAATGAGCAGTTCTTC.

The gene calls are TRBV6-5 and TRBJ1-2; 7 bases align to TRBD1. Per the germline V gene, CDR1 is MNHEY and CDR2 is SVGAGI. CDR3 length equals 14 residues. Germline trimming cut 0 bases from V and 4 bases from J; bases unmatched to any gene: 2. CDR3 sequence (DNA): TGTGCCAGCAGTTACTCGGAGGGGGCCTATGGCTACACCTTC. Translating gives CASSYSEGAYGYTF.

The chain links TRBV18 to TRBJ2-4, with D maybe TRBD1 (6 bases). Germline values: CDR1 KGHSH, CDR2 LQKENI. The CDR3 sequence is 14 residues long. Trimming took off 2 bases at V and 5 bases at J, with 10 bases between the two ends. CDR3 protein: CASSPGQQQNIQYF. For the CDR3, the DNA is TGTGCCAGCTCACCAGGACAGCAACAAAACATTCAGTACTTC.

This rearrangement joins TRBV5-6 to TRBJ2-1; D not resolved. This CDR3 contains 11 residues. CDR1 and CDR2 (germline): SGHDT, YYEEEE. V was trimmed by 2 bases and J by 6 bases, leaving 3 bases between them. Here the CDR3 DNA reads TGTGCCAGCAGCTTCTTCAATGAGCAGTTCTTC. Its translation: CASSFFNEQFF.

This chain joins TRBV11-2 and TRBJ2-5, with 7 bases lining up with TRBD2. This CDR3 contains 13 residues. J lost 2 bases, V lost 5 bases, and 2 bases had no gene match. Germline V gives CDR1 SGHAT, CDR2 FQNNGV. CDR3 region: CASSLSGQETQYF. In nucleotides, the CDR3 is TGTGCCAGCAGCCTTAGCGGGCAAGAGACCCAGTACTTC.

The chain couples TRBV19 to TRBJ1-2; TRBD1 is a possible D gene (5 bases). CDR3 length equals 15 residues. Trimming removed 5 bases at V and 2 bases at J, with 15 bases between. Germline V gives CDR1 LNHDA, CDR2 SQIVND (reference sequence). As DNA, the CDR3 is TGTGCCAGTAGTTCCCAAGACCCAGGGAACTATGGCTACACCTTC. Translated, it gives CASSSQDPGNYGYTF. The full variable domain, completed using reference TRBV19 and TRBJ1-2, is DGGITQSPKYLFRKEGQNVTLSCEQNLNHDAMYWYRQDPGQGLRLIYYSQIVNDFQKGDIAEGYSVSREKKESFPLTVTSAQKNPTAFYLCASSSQDPGNYGYTFGSGTRLTVV.

This chain uses TRBV30 with TRBJ1-1, with D perhaps TRBD1 (6 bases). The CDR3 is 13 residues long. V was trimmed by 5 bases and J by 3 bases, leaving 13 bases between them. The germline CDR1 and CDR2 sequences are GTSNPN and SVGIG (reference sequence). The CDR3 bases are TGTGCCTGGGGGGGGACATTGTACACTGAAGCTTTCTTT. As protein: CAWGGTLYTEAFF.

This clone appeared a few times. The V and J genes are TRBV6-5 and TRBJ1-2; D uncertain. In germline, CDR1 is MNHEY, CDR2 SVGAGI. Trimming removed 0 bases from V and 1 base from J, with 9 bases in between. This CDR3 is 15 amino acids long. CDR3 coding DNA: TGTGCCAGCAGTTACTCGATGGCAGTTAACTATGGCTACACCTTC. Protein product: CASSYSMAVNYGYTF.

The rearrangement uses TRBV5-5 and TRBJ2-7; D uncertain. The CDR3 is made up of 14 amino acids. Germline CDR1 SGHKS, CDR2 YYEKEE (reference sequence). Trimming stripped 4 bases from V and 1 base from J, with 12 bases between. This CDR3 is CASSPRVVSYEQYF. The DNA of the CDR3 is TGTGCCAGCAGCCCACGGGTAGTGTCCTACGAGCAGTACTTC.

This chain uses TRBV7-6 with TRBJ2-2; no clear D gene. V lost 1 base and J 8 bases, leaving 5 bases between the germline ends. CDR1 SGHVS and CDR2 FNYEAQ come from the germline V gene. The CDR3 has 12 residues. The CDR3 protein is CASSLVSGELFF. In DNA, the CDR3 is TGTGCCAGCAGCTTAGTTTCGGGGGAGCTGTTTTTT. Together with reference TRBV7-6 and TRBJ2-2, the CDR3 gives the full variable domain: GAGVSQSPRYKVTKRGQDVALRCDPISGHVSLYWYRQALGQGPEFLTYFNYEAQQDKSGLPNDRFSAERPEGSISTLTIQRTEQRDSAMYRCASSLVSGELFFGEGSRLTVL.

This clone was counted a few times. The chain joins TRBV27 to TRBJ2-7; 8 positions match TRBD2. The CDR3 has 14 amino acids. The V gene's germline CDR1 is MNHEY and CDR2 SMNVEV (reference sequence). V gave up 4 bases and J gave up 4 bases; unmatched junction bases: 6. The CDR3 region has the DNA TGTGCCAGCAGTTGGAGCGGGAGTAGGTACGAGCAGTACTTC. Its protein is CASSWSGSRYEQYF.

The V and J genes are TRBV27 and TRBJ1-2; 8 bases match TRBD1. Per germline, CDR1 MNHEY and CDR2 SMNVEV (reference sequence). The CDR3 sequence is 15 residues long. V gave up 6 bases and J gave up 5 bases; unmatched junction bases: 11. The CDR3 bases are TGTGCCAGCAGCATATCCGGGACAGGTTCTTATGGCTACACCTTC. Translation: CASSISGTGSYGYTF.

The gene calls are TRBV13 and TRBJ2-1; 15 bases match TRBD2. This CDR3 contains 19 residues. Trimming removed 5 bases from V and 2 bases from J; junction bases left unmatched: 10. Germline-derived CDR1 and CDR2 are PRHDT and FYEKMQ (reference sequence). For the CDR3, the DNA is TGTGCCAGCAGCCCATCCGGGACTAGCGGGAGGCGTACCTACAATGAGCAGTTCTTC. Its protein product is CASSPSGTSGRRTYNEQFF.

The chain couples TRBV28 to TRBJ2-2; D may be TRBD2 (6 bases). The germline gives CDR1 MDHEN, CDR2 SYDVKM. Trimming pared 2 bases from V and 2 bases from J, leaving 12 bases between. The CDR3 covers 16 residues. CDR3 DNA: TGTGCCAGCAGTTTAGGGGGACTGACAAACACCGGGGAGCTGTTTTTT. Its translation: CASSLGGLTNTGELFF.

V and J are TRBV18 and TRBJ2-3; 7 bases are shared with TRBD1. J was trimmed by 3 bases and V by 5 bases; bases with no gene match: 2. The CDR3 is 13 residues long. Germline CDR1 KGHSH, CDR2 LQKENI. The CDR3 is CASSSTGTDTQYF. The CDR3 DNA follows: TGTGCCAGCTCATCGACAGGGACAGATACGCAGTATTTT. The whole variable domain, filled in from reference TRBV18 and TRBJ2-3, reads NAGVMQNPRHLVRRRGQEARLRCSPMKGHSHVYWYRQLPEEGLKFMVYLQKENIIDESGMPKERFSAEFPKEGPSILRIQQVVRGDSAAYFCASSSTGTDTQYFGPGTRLTVL.

Only a few counts were recorded for this clone. This sequence joins TRBV15 and TRBJ1-3; weak D call: TRBD1 (6 bases). Germline loops: CDR1 LNHNV, CDR2 YYDKDF (reference sequence). Deletions cut 3 bases from V and 4 bases from J, with 7 bases between. The CDR3 runs 13 residues. The CDR3 here is CATSRDRGNTIYF. CDR3 DNA sequence: TGTGCCACCAGCAGGGACAGAGGAAACACCATATATTTT.